Shown below are 32 T cell receptor beta chains from a single sample sequenced in a study of shared clonotypes between healthy human individuals. Data came from immunoSEQ multiplex PCR; TCRdb stores just in-frame clones and leaves some out. The sample lists about 2.1 million clones, 93% occurring once. Naive CD8 isolation took CD45RO-negative cells positively selected for CCR7 and excluded terminally differentiated effector memory CD45RA+ cells. Specimen: naive CD8+ T cells from PBMCs. Every receptor here comes from a man aged 18 to 29 in good health. Some clones in this sample may be carry-over from other donors' samples.

The V call is TRBV19, the J call TRBJ1-2; 8 bases are shared with TRBD1. The ends lost 3 bases at V and 2 bases at J; junction bases unmatched: 5. CDR3 length: 15 residues. Germline V lookup: CDR1 LNHDA, CDR2 SQIVND (reference sequence). CDR3 protein: CASSIGQGANYGYTF. In DNA form, the CDR3 reads TGTGCCAGTAGTATTGGGCAGGGGGCAAACTATGGCTACACCTTC.

The chain uses TRBV28 and TRBJ2-7; TRBD1 might be the D (6 bases). CDR1 is MDHEN, CDR2 SYDVKM, per germline. This CDR3 is 11 amino acids long. For the CDR3, the DNA is TGTGGCGCAGGGGCCAAATACGAGCAGTACTTC. Amino acid sequence: CGAGAKYEQYF.

This clone came up once. V usage is TRBV15 and J usage is TRBJ1-5; D unresolved. This CDR3 has 13 residues. CDR1 and CDR2 (germline): LNHNV, YYDKDF (reference sequence). The V gene lost 5 bases and the J gene lost 7 bases, with 12 bases spanning the gap. CDR3 region: CATSAPSGQPQHF. CDR3 DNA: TGTGCCACCAGCGCCCCAAGCGGGCAGCCCCAGCATTTT.

The V call is TRBV19, the J call TRBJ1-1; unclear D gene. V was clipped by 1 base and J by 3 bases, with 9 bases between them. The germline CDR1 and CDR2 sequences are LNHDA and SQIVND (reference sequence). The CDR3 has 14 residues. DNA for the CDR3: TGTGCCAGTAGTATAGTTCCGGGCCACACTGAAGCTTTCTTT. It yields the protein CASSIVPGHTEAFF.

In this sample, this clone turned up once. The V call is TRBV7-9, the J call TRBJ1-3; no clear D. Trimming left V 0 bases short and J 3 bases short, with 15 bases between. The CDR3 spans 17 residues. The germline gives CDR1 SEHNR, CDR2 FQNEAQ (reference sequence). Here the CDR3 DNA reads TGTGCCAGCAGCTTAGCAGCGACAACAATCCTTGGAAACACCATATATTTT. Residues: CASSLAATTILGNTIYF.

This clone appeared a single time. V and J are TRBV28 and TRBJ1-2, with 7 bases matching TRBD1. The CDR3 runs to 17 residues. V lost 4 bases, J lost 4 bases, and 15 bases stayed unmatched. From germline, CDR1 is MDHEN and CDR2 SYDVKM. The CDR3 DNA sequence: TGTGCCAGCAGTTCCTCACTAACAGGGGAGCGAGGCTATGGCTACACCTTC. Its translation is CASSSSLTGERGYGYTF.

In the case of this clone: The sample carries other DNA sequences with the same CDR3. The chain carries TRBV27 and TRBJ2-7; TRBD1 matches at 7 bases. CDR3 length: 13 residues. Germline CDR1 reads MNHEY; CDR2 reads SMNVEV (reference sequence). With V trimmed by 2 bases and J by 5 bases, 3 bases remained unmatched. CDR3 region: CASSLRGPNEQYF. The CDR3 region has the DNA TGTGCCAGCAGTTTAAGGGGGCCAAACGAGCAGTACTTC.

The chain has TRBV7-9 and TRBJ2-5; 7 bases align to TRBD1. CDR1 is SEHNR, CDR2 FQNEAQ, per germline (reference sequence). Trimming took 5 bases from V and 4 from J; bases not matched to a gene: 13. The CDR3 has 16 amino acids. CDR3 nucleotide sequence: TGTGCCAGCAGCCCCCGAAGGGGGCGGACTCCAGAGACCCAGTACTTC. Translated, it gives CASSPRRGRTPETQYF.

The rearrangement uses TRBV28 and TRBJ1-5, with TRBD1 identical over 7 bases. The CDR3 runs 15 residues. V shed 8 bases and J 6 bases; nucleotides not matched to a gene: 13. Germline V gives CDR1 MDHEN, CDR2 SYDVKM. This CDR3 is CASGGRDRYFQPQHF. DNA of the CDR3: TGTGCCAGCGGCGGAAGGGACAGATATTTTCAGCCCCAGCATTTT.

The CDR3 nucleotides read TGTGCCAGCAGCTTACAAGGGAGCCCTCTGGGGTTCTGGGAGCAGTACTTC. Translating it yields CASSLQGSPLGFWEQYF. This chain uses TRBV7-8 with TRBJ2-7; maybe TRBD2 (5 bases). Germline loops: CDR1 SGHVS, CDR2 FQNEAQ. Between the trimmed V and J ends, which lost 2 bases and 7 bases, there was a span of 24 bases. The CDR3 covers 17 residues.

V gene TRBV29-1 combines with J gene TRBJ1-1; D is unresolved. This CDR3 comprises 14 residues. V lost 6 bases, J lost 4 bases, and 18 bases lay in between. The germline V gene has CDR1 SQVTM and CDR2 ANQGSEA. CDR3 DNA: TGCAGCGTCCCGTTCAGAGTTTCATCCACTGAAGCTTTCTTT. Protein sequence: CSVPFRVSSTEAFF.

The genes are TRBV9 and TRBJ1-2; 7 bases align to TRBD1. Germline loops: CDR1 SGDLS, CDR2 YYNGEE. This CDR3 spans 16 amino acids. V dropped 2 bases and J dropped 0; count of bases not matched to a gene: 7. Here the CDR3 reads CASSVSRQGANYGYTF. In DNA, the CDR3 is TGTGCCAGCAGCGTGTCTCGACAGGGAGCTAACTATGGCTACACCTTC.

On this clone itself: The same CDR3 arises from other DNA sequences in this sample as well. This chain uses TRBV27 with TRBJ1-5; TRBD1 might be the D (6 bases). This CDR3 contains 16 residues. Trimming shortened V by 5 bases and J by 0 bases, and 14 bases separated the two germline ends. Germline V gene data show CDR1 as MNHEY and CDR2 as SMNVEV (reference sequence). This CDR3 is CASSPSQGDSNQPQHF. The CDR3 DNA reads TGTGCCAGCAGTCCGTCACAGGGAGATAGCAATCAGCCCCAGCATTTT.

DNA of the CDR3: TGTGCCAGCTCGAACCCGTGGGGGAACACTGAAGCTTTCTTT. This translates into CASSNPWGNTEAFF. The chain links TRBV27 to TRBJ1-1; D is unclear. This CDR3 contains 14 residues. Germline CDR1 and CDR2: MNHEY and SMNVEV (reference sequence). V lost 8 bases and J lost 1, with 14 bases in between.

The chain couples TRBV5-1 to TRBJ2-7, with D perhaps matching TRBD1 or TRBD2 (5 bases each). Germline values: CDR1 SGHRS, CDR2 YFSETQ. The CDR3 extends over 15 amino acids. The V end was cut by 5 bases, the J end by 4 bases, with 19 bases between. Written as DNA, the CDR3 is TGCGCCAGCAGTTCCGCCGGGACCTCAATATACGAGCAGTACTTC. Translating gives CASSSAGTSIYEQYF.

The rearrangement uses TRBV10-1 and TRBJ1-2, with 7 positions matching TRBD1. CDR1 and CDR2 (germline): WNHNN, SYGVQD (reference sequence). V shed 5 bases, J shed 4 bases, and the junction held 7 bases outside the gene matches. There are 14 residues in the CDR3. The CDR3 region has the DNA TGCGCCAGCAGTCCCACAGGGGATGGCTATGGCTACACCTTC. It specifies CASSPTGDGYGYTF.

The J gene is TRBJ2-5, the V gene TRBV4-1; 8 bases match TRBD2. This CDR3 region has 16 residues. Germline CDR1 and CDR2: MGHRA and YSYEKL. Trimming took 1 base from V and 5 from J; bases not matched to a gene: 9. The CDR3 here is CASSQAWSGGAETQYF. CDR3 sequence (DNA): TGCGCCAGCAGCCAAGCCTGGTCCGGGGGGGCTGAGACCCAGTACTTC.

V is TRBV5-6 and J is TRBJ2-7; 9 bases line up with TRBD1. The CDR3 consists of 17 residues. Germline-derived CDR1 and CDR2 are SGHDT and YYEEEE. With V trimmed by 4 bases and J by 2 bases, 13 bases remained unmatched. CDR3 bases: TGTGCCAGCAGCCCCGGGACAGGGAAAGGAGTCCCCTACGAGCAGTACTTC. Its protein is CASSPGTGKGVPYEQYF. Full variable domain (missing parts from reference TRBV5-6 and TRBJ2-7): DAGVTQSPTHLIKTRGQQVTLRCSPKSGHDTVSWYQQALGQGPQFIFQYYEEEERQRGNFPDRFSGHQFPNYSSELNVNALLLGDSALYLCASSPGTGKGVPYEQYFGPGTRLTVT.

The genes are TRBV7-8 and TRBJ2-7, with D maybe TRBD1 (5 bases). The CDR3 totals 12 residues. Between the trimmed V and J ends, which lost 5 bases and 6 bases, there was a span of 11 bases. Germline V gene lookup returns CDR1 SGHVS and CDR2 FQNEAQ. The CDR3: CASSPDRAEQYF. As DNA, the CDR3 is TGTGCCAGCAGCCCCGACAGAGCCGAGCAGTACTTC.

V gene TRBV10-3 combines with J gene TRBJ2-5, with TRBD2 matching 12 bases. Germline V gene sequence: CDR1 ENHRY, CDR2 SYGVKD. V shed 2 bases and J 5 bases; nucleotides not matched to a gene: 9. The CDR3 consists of 17 residues. The CDR3 spells CAISERPSGRERETQYF. Written as DNA, the CDR3 is TGTGCCATCAGTGAGCGTCCTAGCGGGAGGGAGAGGGAGACCCAGTACTTC.

V is TRBV4-2 and J is TRBJ2-2; TRBD2 might be the D (5 bases). Per germline, CDR1 LGHNA and CDR2 YNFKEQ. CDR3 length equals 14 residues. V was shortened by 3 bases and J by 2 bases, with 7 bases between the two germline ends. The CDR3 coding sequence is TGTGCCAGCAGCCATGGGAGAAACACCGGGGAGCTGTTTTTT. The encoded protein is CASSHGRNTGELFF.

The chain combines TRBV15 with TRBJ2-4; either TRBD1 or TRBD2 may fit D (5 bases each). This CDR3 is 15 amino acids long. Germline-derived CDR1 and CDR2 are LNHNV and YYDKDF (reference sequence). The V end lost 0 bases, the J end lost 8 bases, and 14 bases lay between the germline ends. As DNA, the CDR3 is TGTGCCACCAGCAGAGATGGCGGATTGGGGGACATTCAGTACTTC. Translation: CATSRDGGLGDIQYF.

The CDR3 protein is CASGIGGQETQYF. CDR3 coding DNA: TGTGCCAGTGGAATAGGGGGGCAAGAGACCCAGTACTTC. The V and J genes are TRBV2 and TRBJ2-5; D may be TRBD1 or TRBD2 (6 bases each). V dropped 9 bases and J dropped 2 bases, with 13 bases sitting between them. Per germline, CDR1 SNHLY and CDR2 FYNNEI. This CDR3 spans 13 amino acids.

This chain connects TRBV19 to TRBJ2-1; TRBD2 matches 8 bases. Germline values: CDR1 LNHDA, CDR2 SQIVND (reference sequence). This CDR3 has 13 amino acids. Trimming at V came to 4 bases and at J to 9 bases, leaving 5 bases not matched to a gene. The CDR3, as DNA: TGTGCCAGTAGTACCCAGCGGGAGATTGAGCAGTTCTTC. This gives the protein CASSTQREIEQFF.

The rearrangement uses TRBV5-6 and TRBJ2-5; tentatively, D is TRBD2 (7 bases). This CDR3 has 16 residues. CDR1 is SGHDT and CDR2 is YYEEEE in the germline V gene. Trimming pared 3 bases from V and 7 bases from J, leaving 22 bases between. CDR3 DNA sequence: TGTGCCAGCAGCTGGGGTGTTTCCGCAGGGGAGGGGACCCAGTACTTC. Translation gives CASSWGVSAGEGTQYF.

J is TRBJ2-1 and V is TRBV29-1; TRBD1 aligns across 11 bases. Trimming removed 8 bases from V and 8 bases from J; junction bases left unmatched: 14. The CDR3 is made up of 15 amino acids. Germline values: CDR1 SQVTM, CDR2 ANQGSEA. The CDR3 reads CSSYPGQGARDEQFF. The DNA for the CDR3 is TGCAGCTCTTATCCAGGACAGGGGGCGCGGGATGAGCAGTTCTTC.

V gene TRBV27 combines with J gene TRBJ2-2, with TRBD2 identical over 9 bases. CDR1 is MNHEY, CDR2 SMNVEV, per germline (reference sequence). V shed 10 bases and J 0 bases; nucleotides not matched to a gene: 9. The CDR3 length is 16 residues. The CDR3 reads CATATSGVTNTGELFF. In nucleotides, the CDR3 is TGTGCCACTGCGACTAGCGGAGTGACGAACACCGGGGAGCTGTTTTTT.

The chain is built from TRBV4-1 and TRBJ2-7, with 8 bases matching TRBD2. The CDR3 has 14 residues. The V gene end was trimmed by 5 bases and the J gene end by 2 bases; junction bases not matched to a gene: 5. In germline, CDR1 is MGHRA, CDR2 YSYEKL. CDR3 sequence reads: CASSFTSGAYEQYF. CDR3 DNA sequence: TGCGCCAGCAGCTTCACTAGCGGAGCCTACGAGCAGTACTTC.

The chain combines TRBV7-6 with TRBJ1-1; D is perhaps TRBD1 (5 bases). Trimming shortened V by 2 bases and J by 8 bases, and 12 bases separated the two germline ends. Germline V gene lookup returns CDR1 SGHVS and CDR2 FNYEAQ. The CDR3 runs to 13 residues. CDR3 residues: CASSLSQGREAFF. DNA for the CDR3: TGTGCCAGCAGCTTATCCCAGGGTCGGGAAGCTTTCTTT.

This sequence joins TRBV28 and TRBJ2-2; TRBD1 matches at 9 bases. Germline CDR1 MDHEN, CDR2 SYDVKM. J gave up 5 bases and V 6 bases, and 4 bases lay outside the gene matches. The CDR3 contains 14 residues. CDR3 region: CASRGTGMTGELFF. The CDR3 coding sequence is TGTGCCAGCAGAGGGACAGGGATGACCGGGGAGCTGTTTTTT. Full variable domain (missing parts from reference TRBV28 and TRBJ2-2): DVKVTQSSRYLVKRTGEKVFLECVQDMDHENMFWYRQDPGLGLRLIYFSYDVKMKEKGDIPEGYSVSREKKERFSLILESASTNQTSMYLCASRGTGMTGELFFGEGSRLTVL.

The genes are TRBV27 and TRBJ2-7; 13 positions match TRBD2. J gave up 1 base and V 5 bases, and 5 bases lay outside the gene matches. Germline loops: CDR1 MNHEY, CDR2 SMNVEV (reference sequence). The CDR3 has 16 residues. CDR3 protein: CASSTGTSGNSYEQYF. The CDR3 DNA is TGTGCCAGCAGTACCGGGACTAGCGGGAATTCCTACGAGCAGTACTTC.

The CDR3 reads CVEGPRLAGGWNEQFF. The CDR3 DNA reads as TGTGTGGAGGGACCGCGACTAGCGGGAGGGTGGAATGAGCAGTTCTTC. The genes are TRBV11-2 and TRBJ2-1; 14 bases align to TRBD2. CDR3 length: 16 residues. Germline loops: CDR1 SGHAT, CDR2 FQNNGV.